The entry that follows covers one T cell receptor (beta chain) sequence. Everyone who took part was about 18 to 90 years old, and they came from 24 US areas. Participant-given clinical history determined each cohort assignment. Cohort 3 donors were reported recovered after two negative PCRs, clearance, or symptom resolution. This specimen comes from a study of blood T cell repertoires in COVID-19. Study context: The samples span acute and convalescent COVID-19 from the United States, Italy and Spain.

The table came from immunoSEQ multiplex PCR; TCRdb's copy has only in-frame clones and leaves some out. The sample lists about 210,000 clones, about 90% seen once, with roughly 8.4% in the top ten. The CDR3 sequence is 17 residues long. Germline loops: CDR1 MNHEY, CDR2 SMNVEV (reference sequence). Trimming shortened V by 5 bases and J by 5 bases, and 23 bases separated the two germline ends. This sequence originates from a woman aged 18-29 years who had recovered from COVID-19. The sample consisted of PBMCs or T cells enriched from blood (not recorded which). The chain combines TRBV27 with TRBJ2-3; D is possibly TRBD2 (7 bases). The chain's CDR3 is CASSPLGGGPGEDTQYF. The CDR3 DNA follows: TGTGCCAGCAGTCCCCTGGGGGGGGGCCCAGGTGAAGATACGCAGTATTTT.